This T cell receptor beta chain emerged from a study of blood T cell repertoires in COVID-19 (dated by TCRdb to about 2020). Study-wide context: The collaborator samples originated in the United States, Italy and Spain and spanned the acute and convalescent phases of COVID-19. The material from the prospective study consisted of cDNA or gDNA derived from T cells, B-cell-depleted T cells, or PBMCs. Subjects who had been exposed to COVID-19, were actively infected with it, or had recovered from it provided the deeply sampled blood TCRbeta repertoires that made up the dataset. The repertoires were released in a freely available public database meant as a resource for research on the immune response to SARS-CoV-2. Samples came from the ongoing ImmuneRACE study (first 160 participants) plus 1,254 subjects from 6 global collaborators. Sample metadata almost always included a de-identified subject ID, COVID-19 status, age in years and sex. Where HLA class I and class II types were available, the types were taken from metadata supplied by the sample provider, not from assay-based typing.

TCRbeta CDR3 regions were amplified from genomic DNA by means of the immunoSEQ Assay, a bias-controlled multiplex PCR. On the authors' methods: Nucleated cell counts per sample were estimated from amplification of reference gene primers within the assay. To quantify the absolute abundance of each unique TCRbeta CDR3 rearrangement, sequence reads were collapsed and filtered. For each sample, productive Simpson clonality was calculated by taking the square root of Simpson's diversity index across productive rearrangements. In its TCRdb copy, this immuneACCESS table keeps in-frame sequences only and misses some clones. Where compared with another copy, unresolved V genes explain less than half of these, and the others have no known cause. The V and J calls and clone size come from that table; D and trimming were worked out from the DNA. Here the sample has about 95,000 clones; under 90% occur a single time. Under 3.5% of the sample is taken by the ten largest.

The collaborating institutions used their own protocols to collect whole blood in K2EDTA tubes. For TCRbeta analysis, collaborators shipped samples as frozen whole blood, isolated PBMCs, or DNA extracted from either of those sample types. Results the study describes overall, beyond this receptor: The quantity of clinical and demographic metadata differed by source and by participant and was supplied without curation.

A word on this clone: Its binding antigen is unknown. Qualities for individual bases were not recorded, and no much larger clone is one base off.

CDR1 and CDR2 are drawn from the germline V gene (reference sequence): SEHNR, FQNEAQ. The CDR3 measures 12 amino acids from cysteine to phenylalanine. The CDR3 DNA has 36 bases and is translated from base 1. The junction shows trimming of 5 bases on V and 11 bases on J, plus 12 bases between the germline ends. The sequence was collected from a woman in her 70s with acute or convalescent COVID-19. The chain employs TRBV7-9 and TRBJ1-4, with the D gene call left open. Sequencing input: peripheral blood. The CDR3 sequence is CASSHEVGKLFF. The nucleotide sequence is TGTGCCAGCAGCCATGAGGTTGGGAAACTGTTTTTT.